These T cell receptor beta chains were read from a single sample in a study of blood T cell repertoires in COVID-19. Sequencing used immunoSEQ multiplex PCR; TCRdb keeps in-frame clones, though not all of them. Of around 38,000 clones in the sample, around 90% were seen once. Sequences were obtained from peripheral blood. The receptor source for this set is a man between 60 and 70 years old with COVID-19, enrolled during active disease. The CDR3 runs from the conserved cysteine through the conserved F or W. D genes are given only for firm matches. Clone size is given for some rows only: seen once, a few or many times, or a class if the clone is expanded.

j_gene | v_gene | len | abundance | d_gene | CDR3nt | CDR3aa
TRBJ1-1 | TRBV6-5 | 14 | . | . | TGTGCCAGCAGTTCCCAGGGTGTGAGCACTGAAGCTTTCTTT | CASSSQGVSTEAFF
TRBJ1-4 | TRBV4-1 | 16 | . | . | TGCGCCAGCAGCCAATCCCCCCAGACAACTAATGAAAAACTGTTTTTT | CASSQSPQTTNEKLFF
TRBJ2-1 | TRBV24-1 | 15 | . | TRBD2 | TGTGCCACCAGTGGAGCGGGAGTTTTTATCAATGAGCAGTTCTTC | CATSGAGVFINEQFF
TRBJ1-4 | TRBV5-6 | 15 | . | TRBD1 | TGTGCCAGCAGCTTGGGGCAGGGGGCGCGGGTCAGACTGTTTTTT | CASSLGQGARVRLFF
TRBJ1-2 | TRBV28 | 14 | few | . | TGTGCCAGCAGTGGGGCCTCTTGGGACTATGGCTACACCTTC | CASSGASWDYGYTF
TRBJ2-1 | TRBV6-2/TRBV6-3 | 16 | few | TRBD2 | TGTGCCAGCAGTTACCCTGGACTAGCGGCCTACAATGAGCAGTTCTTC | CASSYPGLAAYNEQFF
TRBJ1-2 | TRBV5-1 | 15 | . | TRBD1 | TGCGCCAGCAGCCCGGGACAGGGGGTCACATATGGCTACACCTTC | CASSPGQGVTYGYTF
TRBJ2-3 | TRBV11-3 | 15 | . | TRBD2 | TGTGCCAGCAGCTTAGGGACTAGCGGAGGGGATACGCAGTATTTT | CASSLGTSGGDTQYF
TRBJ1-1 | TRBV4-2 | 14 | . | . | TGTGCCAGCAGCCAATTGGGGCCAAACACTGAAGCTTTCTTT | CASSQLGPNTEAFF
TRBJ1-2 | TRBV10-2 | 14 | . | . | TGCGCCAGCAGTGAGGCACCCCGCGACTATGGCTACACCTTC | CASSEAPRDYGYTF
TRBJ2-7 | TRBV28 | 15 | . | TRBD1 | TGTGCCAGCAGTGCCTCCGGGACAGGGGTAGCCGAGCAGTACTTC | CASSASGTGVAEQYF
TRBJ2-3 | TRBV9 | 11 | . | . | TGTGCCAGATGGCAATTAGATACGCAGTATTTT | CARWQLDTQYF
TRBJ2-5 | TRBV18 | 15 | few | . | TGTGCCAGCTCACCACCCCTAGGGACACAAGAGACCCAGTACTTC | CASSPPLGTQETQYF
TRBJ1-1 | TRBV4-2 | 14 | . | . | TGTGCCAGCAGCCTGGGAGGGCAGGACACTGAAGCTTTCTTT | CASSLGGQDTEAFF
TRBJ2-2 | TRBV24-1 | 17 | . | TRBD2 | TGTGCCACCAGTGCCCCGGGACTAGCGGGAAGTACCGGGGAGCTGTTTTTT | CATSAPGLAGSTGELFF
TRBJ2-1 | TRBV18 | 17 | . | TRBD2 | TGTGCCAGCTCACGACTAGCGGGAGGGCCGCAGTACAATGAGCAGTTCTTC | CASSRLAGGPQYNEQFF
TRBJ2-7 | TRBV10-1 | 13 | . | . | TGCGCCAGCAGTGAGGGAGGGGGCGACGAGCAGTACTTC | CASSEGGGDEQYF
TRBJ2-6 | TRBV6-1 | 17 | . | . | TGTGCCAGCAGTGTTCTGGGGAGTGTCGCTGGGGCCAACGTCCTGACTTTC | CASSVLGSVAGANVLTF
TRBJ1-1 | TRBV19 | 16 | . | . | TGTGCCAGTAGTATTGCAGGTACAAGAATGAACACTGAAGCTTTCTTT | CASSIAGTRMNTEAFF
TRBJ1-6 | TRBV19 | 12 | . | TRBD1 | TGTGGGACAGGGGCCCGGAATTCACCCCTCCACTTT | CGTGARNSPLHF
TRBJ1-4 | TRBV19 | 17 | . | TRBD1 | TGTGCCAGTAGTCCGGGACAGATGGTAGCAACTAATGAAAAACTGTTTTTT | CASSPGQMVATNEKLFF
TRBJ1-2 | TRBV6-2/TRBV6-3 | 14 | once | . | TGTGCCAGCAGTTTATCACAGGGCTACGATGGCTACACCTTC | CASSLSQGYDGYTF
TRBJ1-6 | TRBV5-8 | 14 | . | . | TGTGCCAGCAGCTTGGAAGGGGGTAATTCACCCCTCCACTTT | CASSLEGGNSPLHF
TRBJ1-1 | TRBV15 | 14 | . | . | TGTGCCACCAGCAGAGAGGGCCGAGACACTGAAGCTTTCTTT | CATSREGRDTEAFF
TRBJ1-1 | TRBV6-6 | 12 | . | . | TGTGCCAGCAGTTACGGAGCCACTGAAGCTTTCTTT | CASSYGATEAFF
TRBJ1-2 | TRBV11-2 | 14 | . | . | TGTGCCAGCAGCCCACCGGGGGCTAACTATGGCTACACCTTC | CASSPPGANYGYTF
TRBJ1-1 | TRBV20-1 | 13 | . | . | TGCAGTGCTACTGACTTGTCAGACACTGAAGCTTTCTTT | CSATDLSDTEAFF
TRBJ1-5 | TRBV28 | 16 | . | TRBD1 | TGTGCCAGCAGTTTAAGGGGACAGGGATACAATCAGCCCCAGCATTTT | CASSLRGQGYNQPQHF